These T cell receptor beta chains were read from a single sample in a study of blood T cell repertoires in COVID-19. Method: immunoSEQ multiplex PCR; TCRdb's copy keeps in-frame clones and lacks some. The sample includes 200,000 to 250,000 clones, about 82% of them seen just once. The material sequenced was PBMCs or T cells enriched from blood (not recorded which). The receptors come from a woman aged 50 to 60 who had recovered from COVID-19. The CDR3 runs from the conserved cysteine through the conserved F or W. The D gene is left open where the match is weak. Only some rows state a clone size, as once, few, many or a class for expanded clones.

>.|TRBJ1-2|TRBV12-3/TRBV12-4|TRBD1
TGTGCCAGCAGTTGGAGGGACAGGGGCGGCTACACCTTC
CASSWRDRGGYTF
>.|TRBJ2-1|TRBV7-7|.
TGTGCTAGCAGCTTAGGGGGTAGGGAGAAGCAGTTCTTC
CASSLGGREKQFF
>.|TRBJ1-4|TRBV4-3|.
TGCGCCAGCAGCCAAGAATACAGGGAGGGCGAAAAACTGTTTTTT
CASSQEYREGEKLFF
>.|TRBJ2-1|TRBV28|TRBD2
TGTGCCAGCAGTTCCAGACTAGCGGGAGGTCTTGAGCAGTTCTTC
CASSSRLAGGLEQFF
>.|TRBJ1-2|TRBV4-1|.
TGCGCCAGCAGCCAAATCCACGCGAGGGAAGGTGGCTACACCTTC
CASSQIHAREGGYTF
>.|TRBJ2-3|TRBV7-2|TRBD2
TGTGCCAGCAGCAAATTGCCGGGGGGGCCTCAAGATACGCAGTATTTT
CASSKLPGGPQDTQYF
>.|TRBJ2-1|TRBV5-8|TRBD2
TGTGCCAGCAGGGGACTAGCGGGAGGCAATGAGCAGTTCTTC
CASRGLAGGNEQFF
>.|TRBJ1-1|TRBV7-2|.
TGTGCCAGCGGCTCCCAGGGCAGAACTAAGAACACTGAAGCTTTCTTT
CASGSQGRTKNTEAFF
>.|TRBJ1-2|TRBV5-1|.
TGCGCCAGCAGCTTGGCCTCCGGGTTGACCGGCAGGGGCAAGGCCTATGGCTACACCTTC
CASSLASGLTGRGKAYGYTF
>.|TRBJ1-4|TRBV6-6|TRBD1
TGTGCCAGCAGCCGACACGTCGACAGGGGCAGGACTAATGAAAAACTGTTTTTT
CASSRHVDRGRTNEKLFF
>.|TRBJ1-6|TRBV7-2|.
TGTGCCAGCAGCTTAGGCAGGACAGTGAGGGATTCACCCCTCCACTTT
CASSLGRTVRDSPLHF
>.|TRBJ2-7|TRBV9|.
TGTGCCGGCAGCCCACAACCGGGCTCCTACGAGCAGTACTTC
CAGSPQPGSYEQYF
>.|TRBJ2-5|TRBV18|TRBD1
TGTGCCAGCTCACCACAGTTGGGGACAGAAGAGACCCAGTACTTC
CASSPQLGTEETQYF
>.|TRBJ1-2|TRBV11-1|TRBD1
TGTGCCAGCAGCTCGACAGGGAACTATGGCTACACCTTC
CASSSTGNYGYTF
>.|TRBJ1-4|TRBV6-5|TRBD1
TGTGCCAGCAGTATGACAGGGGGCGTAAAGGAAAAACTGTTTTTT
CASSMTGGVKEKLFF
>.|TRBJ1-1|TRBV4-1|.
TGCGCCAGCAGCCAAGGTGACAGACCGAACACTGAAGCTTTCTTT
CASSQGDRPNTEAFF
>.|TRBJ2-7|TRBV28|TRBD1
TGTGCCAGCAGTCCACCCACGACAGGGGGCGACGACGAGCAGTACTTC
CASSPPTTGGDDEQYF
>.|TRBJ2-3|TRBV5-1|.
TGCGCCAGCAGCATAGGACAGCCGGGGACAGATACGCAGTATTTT
CASSIGQPGTDTQYF
>.|TRBJ2-6|TRBV6-2/TRBV6-3|.
TGTGCCAGCAGTTACTTTAGAGGCTCTGGGGCCAACGTCCTGACTTTC
CASSYFRGSGANVLTF
>once|TRBJ2-2|TRBV6-5|TRBD2
TGTGCCAGCAGCCCCCGGACTAGCGGGAGGTGGGAGCTGTTTTTT
CASSPRTSGRWELFF
>once|TRBJ1-5|TRBV15|.
TGTGCCACCAGCCGACGAGACAGTTTCCAGCCCCAGCATTTT
CATSRRDSFQPQHF
>.|TRBJ1-5|TRBV15|.
TGTGCCACCAGCAGAGGGGGCGGGGGGGATCAGTCCCAGCATTTT
CATSRGGGGDQSQHF